The present T cell receptor beta chain was sequenced within a study of blood T cell repertoires in COVID-19. Overall study: There were acute and convalescent COVID-19 samples, and they came from the United States, Italy and Spain. In each case, the material was cDNA or gDNA derived from T cells, B-cell-depleted T cells, or PBMCs.

In its sample, this clone was seen once. Produced via immunoSEQ multiplex PCR; TCRdb's table is partial and in-frame only. The data show about 170,000 clones, 85% to 90% seen once. V dropped 4 bases and J dropped 7; count of bases not matched to a gene: 9. Germline V lookup: CDR1 LNHNV, CDR2 YYDKDF (reference sequence). This CDR3 is built from 16 residues. Seattle's cohort entered during active infection and was followed longitudinally. The rearrangement uses TRBV15 and TRBJ2-3; the match to TRBD1 covers 12 bases. The sequenced sample consisted of peripheral blood. The source of this sequence is a woman of 80 years or more with COVID-19, enrolled during active disease. The CDR3 reads CATSTRDRGLPYTQYF. As DNA, the CDR3 is TGTGCCACCAGCACCCGGGACAGGGGGCTCCCTTATACGCAGTATTTT.